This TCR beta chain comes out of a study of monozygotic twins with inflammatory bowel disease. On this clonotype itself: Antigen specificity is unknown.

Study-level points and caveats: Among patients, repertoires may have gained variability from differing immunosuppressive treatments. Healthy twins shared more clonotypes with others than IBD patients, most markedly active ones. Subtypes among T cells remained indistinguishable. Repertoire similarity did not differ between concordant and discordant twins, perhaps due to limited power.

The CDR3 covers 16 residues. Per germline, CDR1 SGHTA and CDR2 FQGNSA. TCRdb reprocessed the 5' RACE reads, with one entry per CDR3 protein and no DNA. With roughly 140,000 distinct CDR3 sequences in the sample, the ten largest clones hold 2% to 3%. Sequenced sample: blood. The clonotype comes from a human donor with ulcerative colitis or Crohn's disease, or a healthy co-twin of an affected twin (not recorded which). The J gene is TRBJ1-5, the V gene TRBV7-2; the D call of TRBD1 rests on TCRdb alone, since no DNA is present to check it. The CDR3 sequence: CASSSQGRYSNQPQHF.